The sequence of this TCR beta chain was determined in a study of OX40 agonist ivuxolimab in advanced cancers. Overall study: Patients assigned to dose escalation were diagnosed with hepatocellular carcinoma, melanoma, renal cell or head and neck cancer.

Study-wide results and caveats: Antigen specificity remained undetermined for the expanded peripheral T cells. Expanded clones belonging to CD8+ T cells outnumbered, on average, those of CD4+. With doses of 0.1 to 3.0 mg/kg, CD4+ and CD8+ blood T cells had undergone clonal expansion by week 6.

TCRdb's table, derived via immunoSEQ multiplex PCR, lists solely in-frame clones and lacks some. The sample records around 100,000 clones, 90% being singletons. Of note for this clone: Antigen unknown.

This clonotype originated in an adult with an advanced solid tumor such as melanoma, head and neck, liver or kidney cancer. The sample consisted of CD4+ or CD8+ T cells sorted from blood, taken in a trial of the OX40 agonist ivuxolimab.

CDR3 DNA sequence: TGCAGCGTTGATAAGGCACAGGGGATGCATGGCTACACCTTC. This sequence encodes CSVDKAQGMHGYTF. The chain links TRBV29-1 to TRBJ1-2, with 7 bases fitting TRBD1. The CDR3 has 14 amino acids. The V gene end was trimmed by 3 bases and the J gene end by 6 bases; junction bases not matched to a gene: 10. The germline gives CDR1 SQVTM, CDR2 ANQGSEA.